This T cell receptor (beta chain) originates from a study of blood T cell repertoires in COVID-19. In the study overall: Acute-phase and convalescent COVID-19 samples originated in the United States, Italy and Spain.

Sequencing used immunoSEQ multiplex PCR; TCRdb keeps in-frame clones, though not all of them. Of roughly 61,000 clones detected, around 70% appear once; the ten largest clones hold 14%. Germline V gives CDR1 SGHVS, CDR2 FQNEAQ. The CDR3 is 15 amino acids. The ends lost 7 bases at V and 11 bases at J; junction bases unmatched: 9. The chain recombines TRBV7-8 with TRBJ2-1; TRBD2 agrees at 15 bases. Sequenced input: peripheral blood. The TCR sequence derives from an older woman with acute or convalescent COVID-19. Here the CDR3 DNA reads TGTGCCAGCATGGGGACTAGCGGGGGGAATTACAAGCAGTTCTTC. Its protein is CASMGTSGGNYKQFF.